This T cell receptor beta chain was captured by sequencing in a study of control samples from healthy donors and cancer patients (dated by TCRdb to the early 2020s). As concerns this clone: The target of this receptor is not known. The record has no base qualities; no much larger clone is one base away.

For CDR1 and CDR2, the germline V gene (reference sequence) lists WNHNN and SYGVQD. V sheds 5 bases and J sheds 1 base, leaving 14 bases between their ends. The CDR3 sequence holds 15 residues, the cysteine and phenylalanine included. Solely the CDR3 DNA is kept, with 45 bases framed from the first base. The library came from the immunoSEQ multiplex PCR assay. In TCRdb, the immuneACCESS table is reduced to in-frame sequences with V and J assigned. These tables do not hold every clone; where another copy was compared, an unresolved V gene accounts for under half, and the others remain unexplained. In all, the sample holds fewer than 500,000 clones, and 75% to 95% of those were seen once. Clones ranked in the top ten supply 5.5% to 8% of the sample.

This clonotype was sampled from a man between 40 and 49 years old with head and neck cancer. The chain joins TRBV10-1 to TRBJ2-5, with no reliable assignment of the D segment. What was sequenced was PBMCs. The CDR3 in this case is CASSSGGTAQETQYF. The sequenced DNA: TGCGCCAGCAGTTCGGGCGGAACGGCCCAAGAGACCCAGTACTTC.